This paragraph reports one T cell receptor (beta chain). Germline V gene sequence: CDR1 SGHVS, CDR2 FQNEAQ. With V trimmed by 1 base and J by 10 bases, 10 bases remained unmatched. CDR3 length: 17 residues. Data came from immunoSEQ multiplex PCR; TCRdb stores just in-frame clones and leaves some out. Here the sample spans roughly 1,800,000 clones, about 94% being singletons. The record originates from a study of shared clonotypes between healthy human individuals. CD45RO-negative, CCR7-positively selected cells formed the naive CD8 fraction, excluding terminally differentiated effector memory CD45RA+ cells.

This rearrangement joins TRBV7-8 to TRBJ1-6, with TRBD1 matching 10 bases. What was sequenced was naive CD8+ T cells sorted from blood. The sequence derives from a man aged 18-30 years in good health. The CDR3 sequence is CASSLVLLGQGLSPLHF. DNA of the CDR3: TGTGCCAGCAGCTTAGTTTTACTGGGACAGGGGTTATCACCCCTCCACTTT.